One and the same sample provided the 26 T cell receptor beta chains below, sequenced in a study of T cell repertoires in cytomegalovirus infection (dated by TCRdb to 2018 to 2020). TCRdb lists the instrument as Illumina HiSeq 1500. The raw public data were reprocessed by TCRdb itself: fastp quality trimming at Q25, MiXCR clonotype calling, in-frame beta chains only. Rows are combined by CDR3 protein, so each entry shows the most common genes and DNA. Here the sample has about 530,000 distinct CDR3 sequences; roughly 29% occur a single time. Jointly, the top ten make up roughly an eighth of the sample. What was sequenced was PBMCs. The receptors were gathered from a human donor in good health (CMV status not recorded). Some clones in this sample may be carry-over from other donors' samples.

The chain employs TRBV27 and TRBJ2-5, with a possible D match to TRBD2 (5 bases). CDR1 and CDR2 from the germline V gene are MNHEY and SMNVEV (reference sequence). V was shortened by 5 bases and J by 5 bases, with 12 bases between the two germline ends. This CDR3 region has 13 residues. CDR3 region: CASSIRGWETQYF. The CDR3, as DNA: TGTGCCAGCAGTATCCGGGGTTGGGAGACCCAGTACTTC.

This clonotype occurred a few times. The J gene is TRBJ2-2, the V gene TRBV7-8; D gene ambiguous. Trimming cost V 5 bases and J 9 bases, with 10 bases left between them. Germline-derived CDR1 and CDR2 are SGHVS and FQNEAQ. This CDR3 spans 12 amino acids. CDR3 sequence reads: CASSMDLRELFF. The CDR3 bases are TGTGCCAGCAGCATGGACCTCCGGGAGCTGTTTTTT.

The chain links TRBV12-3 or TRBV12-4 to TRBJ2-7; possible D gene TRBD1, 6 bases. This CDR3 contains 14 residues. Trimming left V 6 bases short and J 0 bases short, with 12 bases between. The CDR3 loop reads CASRSAGVSYEQYF. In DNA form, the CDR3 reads TGTGCCAGCAGGTCGGCAGGGGTCTCCTACGAGCAGTACTTC.

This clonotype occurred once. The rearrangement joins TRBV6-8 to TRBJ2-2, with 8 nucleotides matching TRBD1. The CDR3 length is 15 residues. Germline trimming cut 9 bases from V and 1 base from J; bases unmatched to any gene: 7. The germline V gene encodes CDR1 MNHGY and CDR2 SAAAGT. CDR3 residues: CASSRDRMNTGELFF. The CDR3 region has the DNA TGTGCCAGTAGCCGGGACAGGATGAACACCGGGGAGCTGTTTTTT.

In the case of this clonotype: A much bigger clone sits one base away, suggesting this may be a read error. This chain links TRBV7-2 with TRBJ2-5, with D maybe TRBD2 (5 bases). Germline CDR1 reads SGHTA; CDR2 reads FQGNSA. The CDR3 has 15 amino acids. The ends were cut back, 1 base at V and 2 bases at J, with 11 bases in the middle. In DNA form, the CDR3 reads TGTGCCAGCAGCTTAGTTCCTCAGCGGCAAGAGACCCAGTACTTC. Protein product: CASSLVPQRQETQYF.

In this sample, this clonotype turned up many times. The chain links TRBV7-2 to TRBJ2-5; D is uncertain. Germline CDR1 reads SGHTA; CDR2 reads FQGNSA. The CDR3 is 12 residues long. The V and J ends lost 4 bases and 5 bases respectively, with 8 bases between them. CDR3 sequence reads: CASSSGWETQYF. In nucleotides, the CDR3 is TGTGCCAGCAGCTCCGGGTGGGAGACCCAGTACTTC.

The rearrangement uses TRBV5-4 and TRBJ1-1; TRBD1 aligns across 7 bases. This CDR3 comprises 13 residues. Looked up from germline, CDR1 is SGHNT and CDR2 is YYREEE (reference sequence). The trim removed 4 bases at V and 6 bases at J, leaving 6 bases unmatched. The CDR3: CASSTGQVSEAFF. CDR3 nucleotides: TGTGCCAGCAGCACCGGACAGGTTTCTGAAGCTTTCTTT.

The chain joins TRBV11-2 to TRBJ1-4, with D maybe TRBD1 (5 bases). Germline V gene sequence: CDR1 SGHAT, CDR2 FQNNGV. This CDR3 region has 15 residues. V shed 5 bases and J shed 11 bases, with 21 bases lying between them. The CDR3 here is CASSANSIRADKLFF. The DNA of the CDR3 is TGTGCCAGCAGCGCCAACTCGATCAGGGCGGACAAACTGTTTTTT.

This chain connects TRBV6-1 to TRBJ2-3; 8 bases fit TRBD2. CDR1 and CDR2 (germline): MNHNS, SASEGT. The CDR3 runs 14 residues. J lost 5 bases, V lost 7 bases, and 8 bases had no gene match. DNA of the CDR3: TGTGCCAGCAACAACGGGAGGGCCAGAGATACGCAGTATTTT. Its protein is CASNNGRARDTQYF.

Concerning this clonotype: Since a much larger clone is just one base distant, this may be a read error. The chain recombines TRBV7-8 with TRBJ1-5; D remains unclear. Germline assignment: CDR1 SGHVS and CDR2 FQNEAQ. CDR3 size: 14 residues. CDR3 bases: TGTGTCAGCAGCTTAGATGGCAGCTATCAGCCCCAGCATTTT. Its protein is CVSSLDGSYQPQHF.

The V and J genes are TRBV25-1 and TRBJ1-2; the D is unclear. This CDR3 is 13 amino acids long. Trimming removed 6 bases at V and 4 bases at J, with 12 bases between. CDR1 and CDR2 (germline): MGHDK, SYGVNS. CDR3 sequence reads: CASSTDGAYGYTF. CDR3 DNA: TGTGCCAGCAGCACCGATGGAGCCTATGGCTACACCTTC.

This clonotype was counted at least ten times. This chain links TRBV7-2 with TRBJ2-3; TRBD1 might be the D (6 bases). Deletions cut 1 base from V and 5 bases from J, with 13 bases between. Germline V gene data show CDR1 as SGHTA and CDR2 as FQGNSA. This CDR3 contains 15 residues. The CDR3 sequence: CASSLVSGAEDTQYF. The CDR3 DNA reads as TGTGCCAGCAGCTTAGTATCAGGGGCAGAAGATACGCAGTATTTT. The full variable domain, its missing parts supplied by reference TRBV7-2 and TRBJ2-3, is GAGVSQSPSNKVTEKGKDVELRCDPISGHTALYWYRQSLGQGLEFLIYFQGNSAPDKSGLPSDRFSAERTGGSVSTLTIQRTQQEDSAVYLCASSLVSGAEDTQYFGPGTRLTVL.

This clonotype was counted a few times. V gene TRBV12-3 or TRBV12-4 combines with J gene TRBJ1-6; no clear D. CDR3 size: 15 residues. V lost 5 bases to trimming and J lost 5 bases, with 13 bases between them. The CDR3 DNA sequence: TGTGCCAGCAGTCGCCGACAAAAGAATAATTCACCCCTCCACTTT. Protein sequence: CASSRRQKNNSPLHF.

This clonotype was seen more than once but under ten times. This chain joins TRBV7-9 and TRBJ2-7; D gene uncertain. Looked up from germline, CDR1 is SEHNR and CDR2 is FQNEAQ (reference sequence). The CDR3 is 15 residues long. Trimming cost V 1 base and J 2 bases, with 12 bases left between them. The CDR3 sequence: CASSLGTSDPYEQYF. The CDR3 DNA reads TGTGCCAGCAGCTTAGGAACAAGTGACCCCTACGAGCAGTACTTC.

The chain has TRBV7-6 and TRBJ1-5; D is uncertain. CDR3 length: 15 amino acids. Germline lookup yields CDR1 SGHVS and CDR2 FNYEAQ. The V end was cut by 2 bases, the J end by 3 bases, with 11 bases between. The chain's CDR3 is CASSLTGSDNQPQHF. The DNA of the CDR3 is TGTGCCAGCAGCTTAACGGGGAGTGACAATCAGCCCCAGCATTTT.

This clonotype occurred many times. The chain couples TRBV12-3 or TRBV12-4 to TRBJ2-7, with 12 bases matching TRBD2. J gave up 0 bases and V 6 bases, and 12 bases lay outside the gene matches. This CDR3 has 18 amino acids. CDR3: CASSLGLAGGTTSYEQYF. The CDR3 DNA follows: TGTGCCAGCAGCCTAGGCCTAGCGGGAGGGACGACCTCCTACGAGCAGTACTTC.

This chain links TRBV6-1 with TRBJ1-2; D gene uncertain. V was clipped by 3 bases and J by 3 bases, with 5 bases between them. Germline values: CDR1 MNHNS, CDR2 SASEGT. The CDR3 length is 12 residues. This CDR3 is CASSDGYYGYTF. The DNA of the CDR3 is TGTGCCAGCAGTGACGGCTACTATGGCTACACCTTC.

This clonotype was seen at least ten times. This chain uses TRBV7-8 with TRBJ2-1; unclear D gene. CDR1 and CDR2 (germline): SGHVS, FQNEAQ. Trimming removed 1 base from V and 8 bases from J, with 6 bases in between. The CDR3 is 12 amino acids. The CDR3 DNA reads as TGTGCCAGCAGCTTAGTGCACCATGAGCAGTTCTTC. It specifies CASSLVHHEQFF.

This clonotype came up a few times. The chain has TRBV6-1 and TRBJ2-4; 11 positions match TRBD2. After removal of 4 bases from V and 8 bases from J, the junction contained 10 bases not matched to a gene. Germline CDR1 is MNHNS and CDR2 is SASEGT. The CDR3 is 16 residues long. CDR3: CASSGGTSGGRDIQYF. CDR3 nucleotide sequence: TGTGCCAGCAGTGGCGGGACTAGCGGAGGTCGGGACATTCAGTACTTC.

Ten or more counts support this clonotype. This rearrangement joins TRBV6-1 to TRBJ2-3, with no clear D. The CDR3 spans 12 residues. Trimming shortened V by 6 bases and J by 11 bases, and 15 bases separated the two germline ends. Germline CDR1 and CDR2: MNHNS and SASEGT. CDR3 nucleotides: TGTGCCAGCAGGAGACCACCAGACGAGCAGTATTTT. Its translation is CASRRPPDEQYF.

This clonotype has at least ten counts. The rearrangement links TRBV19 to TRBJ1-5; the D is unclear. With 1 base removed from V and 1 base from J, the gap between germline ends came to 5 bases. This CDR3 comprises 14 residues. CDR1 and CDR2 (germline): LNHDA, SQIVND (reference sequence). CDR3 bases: TGTGCCAGTAGTATAGTCAAGAGCAATCAGCCCCAGCATTTT. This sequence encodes CASSIVKSNQPQHF. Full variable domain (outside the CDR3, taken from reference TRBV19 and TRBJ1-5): DGGITQSPKYLFRKEGQNVTLSCEQNLNHDAMYWYRQDPGQGLRLIYYSQIVNDFQKGDIAEGYSVSREKKESFPLTVTSAQKNPTAFYLCASSIVKSNQPQHFGDGTRLSIL.

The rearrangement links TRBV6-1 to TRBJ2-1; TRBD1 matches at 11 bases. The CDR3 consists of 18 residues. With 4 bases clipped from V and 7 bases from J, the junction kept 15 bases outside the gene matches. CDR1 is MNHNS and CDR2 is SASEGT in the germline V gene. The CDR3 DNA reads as TGTGCCAGCAGTGGGGGACAGGGGGTAGCGGAAATACGGAATGAGCAGTTCTTC. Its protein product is CASSGGQGVAEIRNEQFF.

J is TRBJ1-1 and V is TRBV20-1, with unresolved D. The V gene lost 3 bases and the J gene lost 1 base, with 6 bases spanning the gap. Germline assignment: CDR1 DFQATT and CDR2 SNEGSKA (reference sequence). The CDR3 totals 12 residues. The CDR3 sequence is CSASRENTEAFF. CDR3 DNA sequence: TGCAGTGCTAGTAGGGAGAACACTGAAGCTTTCTTT.

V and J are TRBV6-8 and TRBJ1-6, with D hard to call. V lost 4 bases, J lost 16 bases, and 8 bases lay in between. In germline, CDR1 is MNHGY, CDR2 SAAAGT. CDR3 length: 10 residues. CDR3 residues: CASSSEVLHF. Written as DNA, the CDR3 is TGTGCCAGCAGTTCAGAGGTACTCCACTTT.

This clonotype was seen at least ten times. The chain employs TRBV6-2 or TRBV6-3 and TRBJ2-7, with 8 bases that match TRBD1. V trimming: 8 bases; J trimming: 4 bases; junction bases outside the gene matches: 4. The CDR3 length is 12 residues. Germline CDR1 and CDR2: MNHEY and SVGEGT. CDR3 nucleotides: TGTGCCAGCTACCGGACAGGGTACGAGCAGTACTTC. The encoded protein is CASYRTGYEQYF.

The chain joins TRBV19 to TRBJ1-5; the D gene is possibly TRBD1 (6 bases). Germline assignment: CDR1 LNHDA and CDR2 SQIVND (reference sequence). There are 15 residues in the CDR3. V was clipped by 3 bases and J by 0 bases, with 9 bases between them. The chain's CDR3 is CASSMGQISNQPQHF. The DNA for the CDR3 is TGTGCCAGTAGTATGGGACAAATTAGCAATCAGCCCCAGCATTTT.